These 19 T cell receptor beta chains were sequenced from one sample in a study of T-cell reconstitution after alpha-beta-depleted transplantation in children. Using unique molecular identifiers, the investigators prepared the TCRbeta library. TCRdb analysed the PCR reads with MiXCR anew, one entry per CDR3 protein. The sample lists hundreds of thousands of distinct CDR3 sequences, around 20% occurring once. The sample here was PBMCs from the stem cell graft donor, taken from the stem cell graft. Receptors were obtained from a human donor who donated a stem cell graft to a child with acute lymphoblastic leukemia.

The chain employs TRBV5-1 and TRBJ2-1, with a tentative D call TRBD2 (6 bases). The CDR3 sequence is 14 residues long. Germline-derived CDR1 and CDR2 are SGHRS and YFSETQ. V shed 3 bases and J shed 7 bases, with 14 bases lying between them. CDR3 DNA sequence: TGCGCCAGCAGCTGGTTAGCGGAGGTAAATGAGCAGTTCTTC. Protein product: CASSWLAEVNEQFF.

The chain combines TRBV4-1 with TRBJ1-5; D gene ambiguous. Germline V lookup: CDR1 MGHRA, CDR2 YSYEKL. The CDR3 is made up of 12 amino acids. The germline V and J ends were trimmed by 1 base and 7 bases, with 5 bases remaining between them. Here the CDR3 DNA reads TGCGCCAGCAGCCAAGTTGGCCAGCCCCAGCATTTT. Translated: CASSQVGQPQHF.

The chain couples TRBV5-1 to TRBJ2-7; unclear D gene. Trimming took off 0 bases at V and 7 bases at J, with 17 bases between the two ends. Germline values: CDR1 SGHRS, CDR2 YFSETQ. There are 15 residues in the CDR3. CDR3 region: CASSLDDPAYNEQYF. The CDR3 nucleotides read TGCGCCAGCAGCTTGGACGACCCAGCCTACAATGAGCAGTACTTC.

This clonotype was counted only a few times. The rearrangement uses TRBV9 and TRBJ2-1; D is unresolved. This CDR3 is 15 amino acids long. V was shortened by 0 bases and J by 4 bases, with 11 bases between the two germline ends. Germline V gene lookup returns CDR1 SGDLS and CDR2 YYNGEE. CDR3 sequence: CASSVEGRRYNEQFF. CDR3 bases: TGTGCCAGCAGCGTAGAGGGTCGGCGGTACAATGAGCAGTTCTTC. Full variable domain (remainder filled in from reference TRBV9 and TRBJ2-1): DSGVTQTPKHLITATGQRVTLRCSPRSGDLSVYWYQQSLDQGLQFLIQYYNGEERAKGNILERFSAQQFPDLHSELNLSSLELGDSALYFCASSVEGRRYNEQFFGPGTRLTVL.

V is TRBV7-9 and J is TRBJ2-7; the D gene is possibly TRBD2 (5 bases). The CDR3 has 13 amino acids. Trimming removed 5 bases at V and 4 bases at J, with 12 bases between. Per germline, CDR1 SEHNR and CDR2 FQNEAQ (reference sequence). The CDR3 is CASSAIRGYEQYF. CDR3 bases: TGTGCCAGCAGCGCTATCCGGGGTTACGAGCAGTACTTC.

The rearrangement links TRBV30 to TRBJ1-3; D may be TRBD1 (5 bases). This CDR3 is 14 amino acids long. Germline CDR1 reads GTSNPN; CDR2 reads SVGIG (reference sequence). Trimming removed 2 bases from V and 0 bases from J, with 8 bases in between. The CDR3 here is CAWSRTGSGNTIYF. The CDR3 coding sequence is TGTGCCTGGAGTCGCACAGGCTCTGGAAACACCATATATTTT. Using reference TRBV30 and TRBJ1-3 for the parts outside the CDR3, the full variable domain is SQTIHQWPATLVQPVGSPLSLECTVEGTSNPNLYWYRQAAGRGLQLLFYSVGIGQISSEVPQNLSASRPQDRQFILSSKKLLLSDSGFYLCAWSRTGSGNTIYFGEGSWLTVV.

This chain links TRBV12-3 or TRBV12-4 with TRBJ2-1, with 11 bases matching TRBD2. The trim removed 6 bases at V and 8 bases at J, leaving 18 bases unmatched. The CDR3 consists of 18 residues. CDR3 residues: CASSTGTGRLAGSYEQFF. Here the CDR3 DNA reads TGTGCCAGCAGCACAGGAACAGGAAGACTAGCGGGATCCTATGAGCAGTTCTTC.

This clonotype has just a few counts. The chain combines TRBV14 with TRBJ1-1, with unresolved D. CDR1 is SGHDN, CDR2 FVKESK, per germline. Deletions cut 1 base from V and 6 bases from J, with 12 bases between. CDR3 length: 14 residues. The CDR3 nucleotides read TGTGCCAGCAGCCAAGGAAGGGTGGTCGCTGAAGCTTTCTTT. Its translation is CASSQGRVVAEAFF. Filled out from reference TRBV14 and TRBJ1-1, the complete variable domain reads EAGVTQFPSHSVIEKGQTVTLRCDPISGHDNLYWYRRVMGKEIKFLLHFVKESKQDESGMPNNRFLAERTGGTYSTLKVQPAELEDSGVYFCASSQGRVVAEAFFGQGTRLTVV.

The table lists this clonotype with many counts. This rearrangement joins TRBV5-1 to TRBJ2-5; D is undetermined. The V and J ends lost 4 bases and 0 bases respectively, with 4 bases between them. Germline V lookup: CDR1 SGHRS, CDR2 YFSETQ. There are 12 residues in the CDR3. The CDR3 spells CASSLHQETQYF. As DNA, the CDR3 is TGCGCCAGCAGCCTACACCAAGAGACCCAGTACTTC.

This clonotype was picked up a small number of times. This chain joins TRBV20-1 and TRBJ2-3, with TRBD2 identical over 10 bases. The germline gives CDR1 DFQATT, CDR2 SNEGSKA (reference sequence). With 5 bases clipped from V and 3 bases from J, the junction kept 5 bases outside the gene matches. The CDR3 extends over 14 amino acids. The CDR3 loop reads CSAVAGGGTDTQYF. The CDR3 coding sequence is TGCAGTGCTGTAGCGGGAGGTGGTACAGATACGCAGTATTTT.

The CDR3 region has the DNA TGTGCCAGCAGCTCCGACGTAAACTACGAGCAGTACTTC. It specifies CASSSDVNYEQYF. The V gene is TRBV7-9, the J gene TRBJ2-7, with D unclear. Germline CDR1 is SEHNR and CDR2 is FQNEAQ (reference sequence). V gave up 4 bases and J gave up 3 bases, with 10 bases separating them. CDR3 length: 13 residues.

This clonotype was found a few times. The chain is built from TRBV12-3 or TRBV12-4 and TRBJ1-5, with 10 positions matching TRBD1. Trimming removed 4 bases from V and 7 bases from J; junction bases left unmatched: 4. The CDR3 is made up of 14 amino acids. The chain's CDR3 is CASSSRDRGQPQHF. CDR3 nucleotide sequence: TGTGCCAGCAGTTCCCGGGACAGGGGCCAGCCCCAGCATTTT.

This clonotype was detected only a few times. This chain connects TRBV4-1 to TRBJ2-7; unclear D gene. Germline V gives CDR1 MGHRA, CDR2 YSYEKL. CDR3 size: 13 residues. The V and J ends lost 0 bases and 3 bases respectively, with 6 bases between them. The CDR3 DNA follows: TGCGCCAGCAGCCAAGACGCCTTCTACGAGCAGTACTTC. Protein sequence: CASSQDAFYEQYF.

The chain employs TRBV14 and TRBJ2-1; D is perhaps TRBD1 (5 bases). The V gene's germline CDR1 is SGHDN and CDR2 FVKESK. Trimming stripped 1 base from V and 9 bases from J, with 13 bases between. This CDR3 is 14 amino acids long. In nucleotides, the CDR3 is TGTGCCAGCAGCCAAGTTATGGGGCGAAGTGAGCAGTTCTTC. Translated: CASSQVMGRSEQFF.

This clonotype showed up just a few times. The chain employs TRBV11-2 and TRBJ2-3, with D perhaps given as TRBD1 or TRBD2 (5 bases each). Per the germline V gene, CDR1 is SGHAT and CDR2 is FQNNGV. This CDR3 is built from 14 residues. Trimming cost V 1 base and J 5 bases, with 10 bases left between them. CDR3: CASSLVSGRDTQYF. The DNA for the CDR3 is TGTGCCAGCAGCTTAGTGTCGGGGCGAGATACGCAGTATTTT.

V usage is TRBV5-1 and J usage is TRBJ2-1; 7 bases line up with TRBD1. V gave up 7 bases and J gave up 5 bases; unmatched junction bases: 9. Germline CDR1 reads SGHRS; CDR2 reads YFSETQ. The CDR3 has 14 residues. The DNA for the CDR3 is TGCGCCAGCGGCTGGGGACAGACGAACAATGAGCAGTTCTTC. Translation gives CASGWGQTNNEQFF.

As to this clonotype: One end of the junction fails to match germline, which may point to a read error. The chain links TRBV27 to TRBJ2-3, with 9 bases that match TRBD2. From germline, CDR1 is MNHEY and CDR2 SMNVEV (reference sequence). The CDR3 has 15 residues. The CDR3 region is CSSSLGVAGADTQYF. In DNA form, the CDR3 reads TGTTCCAGCAGTTTAGGAGTAGCGGGAGCAGATACGCAGTATTTT.

About this clonotype itself: Mismatch with germline at one junction end may stem from a read error. The chain employs TRBV12-3 or TRBV12-4 and TRBJ2-3, with 13 bases that match TRBD2. CDR3 length: 18 amino acids. The CDR3 region is CTSSIWTSGRGDTDTQYF. In nucleotides, the CDR3 is TGTACCAGCAGTATTTGGACTAGCGGGAGAGGGGACACAGATACGCAGTATTTT.

This clonotype was picked up a small number of times. J is TRBJ1-1 and V is TRBV20-1; 11 bases are a match to TRBD1. This CDR3 is 16 amino acids long. Germline V gene data show CDR1 as DFQATT and CDR2 as SNEGSKA (reference sequence). V was pared by 4 bases and J by 0 bases, with 7 bases of the junction left unmatched. Written as DNA, the CDR3 is TGCAGTGCTATCGGGACAGGGGGAGCGTTGAACACTGAAGCTTTCTTT. Translating it yields CSAIGTGGALNTEAFF.